A single sample is the source of the 20 T cell receptor beta chains below, sequenced in a study of identifying expanded T cells in peripheral blood. Assay: immunoSEQ multiplex PCR; the TCRdb copy retains only in-frame clones and omits some. The repertoire holds about 90,000 clones, roughly 86% seen once, with 5.6% in the top ten. Sequenced sample: blood. The receptors here all came from a person between 18 and 75 years old in good health.

The rearrangement joins TRBV4-3 to TRBJ1-1; tentatively, D is TRBD1 (5 bases). The V gene's germline CDR1 is LGHNA and CDR2 YSLEER. The V end was cut by 0 bases, the J end by 1 base, with 15 bases between. The CDR3 loop spans 17 amino acids. CDR3 nucleotides: TGCGCCAGCAGCCAAGATAGGGGCTGGGGGGGGAACACTGAAGCTTTCTTT. It is translated as CASSQDRGWGGNTEAFF.

This clone is a singleton in its sample. V gene TRBV4-3 combines with J gene TRBJ1-2; 8 nucleotides agree with TRBD1. The germline V gene encodes CDR1 LGHNA and CDR2 YSLEER. Trimming at V came to 4 bases and at J to 7 bases, leaving 17 bases not matched to a gene. The CDR3 has 17 residues. CDR3 coding DNA: TGCGCCAGCAGCCCCCAAGGGACTCGGGACAGGCGAGGTGGCTACACCTTC. This encodes CASSPQGTRDRRGGYTF.

J is TRBJ2-2 and V is TRBV7-6; tentatively, D is TRBD2 (7 bases). Germline V gene data show CDR1 as SGHVS and CDR2 as FNYEAQ. This CDR3 is built from 14 residues. V lost 1 base to trimming and J lost 6 bases, with 9 bases between them. For the CDR3, the DNA is TGTGCCAGCAGCTTAGTAGGGGGGGCCGGGGAGCTGTTTTTT. Protein product: CASSLVGGAGELFF.

V usage is TRBV6-5 and J usage is TRBJ1-1; maybe TRBD1 (5 bases). The CDR3 contains 14 residues. Germline V gene data show CDR1 as MNHEY and CDR2 as SVGAGI. Trimming cost V 6 bases and J 6 bases, with 17 bases left between them. In nucleotides, the CDR3 is TGTGCCAGCAGCCGTGGGGCTAAGTCGTCTGAAGCTTTCTTT. Protein product: CASSRGAKSSEAFF.

The V gene is TRBV7-2, the J gene TRBJ2-5; TRBD2 agrees at 12 bases. After removal of 2 bases from V and 5 bases from J, the junction contained 3 bases not matched to a gene. The CDR3 sequence is 15 residues long. CDR1 is SGHTA and CDR2 is FQGNSA in the germline V gene. The CDR3 DNA follows: TGTGCCAGCAGCTTAACGACTAGCGGGGGCGAGACCCAGTACTTC. The encoded protein is CASSLTTSGGETQYF.

The chain recombines TRBV7-9 with TRBJ2-2, with 11 bases fitting TRBD1. This CDR3 region has 15 residues. Germline CDR1 SEHNR, CDR2 FQNEAQ (reference sequence). V dropped 7 bases and J dropped 6; count of bases not matched to a gene: 7. This chain's CDR3 is CASTWDRGFAGELFF. In DNA form, the CDR3 reads TGTGCCAGCACTTGGGACAGGGGGTTCGCCGGGGAGCTGTTTTTT.

This chain connects TRBV14 to TRBJ1-6; D uncertain. V dropped 8 bases and J dropped 7 bases, with 12 bases sitting between them. There are 13 residues in the CDR3. CDR1 is SGHDN, CDR2 FVKESK, per germline. The CDR3 bases are TGTGCCAGCGGCTCCCTCGCAAATTCACCCCTCCACTTT. This translates into CASGSLANSPLHF.

In this sample, this clone turned up once. This chain joins TRBV11-3 and TRBJ1-2; 7 nucleotides agree with TRBD1. This CDR3 is 13 amino acids long. CDR1 SGHNT and CDR2 YENEEA come from the germline V gene. Germline trimming cut 5 bases from V and 8 bases from J; bases unmatched to any gene: 8. The chain's CDR3 is CASSQDRAGGYTF. Written as DNA, the CDR3 is TGTGCCAGCAGCCAAGACAGGGCCGGGGGCTACACCTTC.

The chain has TRBV6-5 and TRBJ1-5; 9 bases are shared with TRBD1. Germline CDR1 reads MNHEY; CDR2 reads SVGAGI. V gave up 4 bases and J gave up 4 bases; unmatched junction bases: 8. CDR3 size: 16 residues. Here the CDR3 reads CASSSLGQGPNQPQHF. The CDR3 DNA reads TGTGCCAGCAGTTCTCTGGGACAGGGCCCTAATCAGCCCCAGCATTTT.

The chain employs TRBV7-9 and TRBJ2-5; TRBD1 agrees at 8 bases. Trimming removed 5 bases from V and 0 bases from J; junction bases left unmatched: 8. From germline, CDR1 is SEHNR and CDR2 FQNEAQ (reference sequence). This CDR3 comprises 16 residues. This CDR3 is CASSPLGGQDQETQYF. The CDR3 DNA sequence: TGTGCCAGCAGCCCCCTGGGGGGACAGGACCAAGAGACCCAGTACTTC.

The chain uses TRBV5-6 and TRBJ1-6; D ambiguous. Trimming took 4 bases from V and 12 from J, leaving 14 bases between them. The CDR3 covers 13 residues. Germline V gene data show CDR1 as SGHDT and CDR2 as YYEEEE. The CDR3 loop is CASSITWRGPLHF. The CDR3 DNA reads TGTGCCAGCAGCATTACATGGCGGGGACCCCTCCACTTT.

The rearrangement uses TRBV11-3 and TRBJ1-4, with a possible D match to TRBD1 (6 bases). V was trimmed by 1 base and J by 12 bases, leaving 15 bases between them. The CDR3 loop spans 14 amino acids. In germline, CDR1 is SGHNT, CDR2 YENEEA. CDR3 loop: CASSLGGRAMELFF. In DNA, the CDR3 is TGTGCCAGCAGCTTAGGGGGGCGAGCGATGGAACTGTTTTTT. The entire variable domain, with the rest obtained from reference TRBV11-3 and TRBJ1-4, is as follows: EAGVVQSPRYKIIEKKQPVAFWCNPISGHNTLYWYLQNLGQGPELLIRYENEEAVDDSQLPKDRFSAERLKGVDSTLKIQPAELGDSAVYLCASSLGGRAMELFFGSGTQLSVL.

The rearrangement joins TRBV7-2 to TRBJ1-1, with 8 bases identical to TRBD1. The ends lost 5 bases at V and 2 bases at J; junction bases unmatched: 4. The V gene's germline CDR1 is SGHTA and CDR2 FQGNSA. CDR3 length equals 14 residues. The CDR3 sequence: CASSLGQGNTEAFF. The CDR3 DNA sequence: TGTGCCAGCAGCCTCGGACAGGGAAACACTGAAGCTTTCTTT. The full variable domain, completed using reference TRBV7-2 and TRBJ1-1, is GAGVSQSPSNKVTEKGKDVELRCDPISGHTALYWYRQSLGQGLEFLIYFQGNSAPDKSGLPSDRFSAERTGGSVSTLTIQRTQQEDSAVYLCASSLGQGNTEAFFGQGTRLTVV.

This chain joins TRBV2 and TRBJ1-2; D ambiguous. CDR1 SNHLY and CDR2 FYNNEI come from the germline V gene. The CDR3 runs to 14 residues. V lost 7 bases and J 8 bases, leaving 20 bases between the germline ends. The CDR3 reads CASIYFRDTQGYTF. The CDR3 nucleotides read TGTGCCAGCATATACTTCCGGGATACCCAAGGCTACACCTTC.

This chain uses TRBV30 with TRBJ2-2; 10 bases agree with TRBD1. Germline V CDR1 and CDR2: GTSNPN, SVGIG (reference sequence). V shed 5 bases, J shed 0 bases, and the junction held 9 bases outside the gene matches. This CDR3 has 17 residues. As DNA, the CDR3 is TGTGCCTGGGGCCGGGACAGGGGTTTAGCGAACACCGGGGAGCTGTTTTTT. This encodes CAWGRDRGLANTGELFF.

J is TRBJ1-2 and V is TRBV18; 7 bases align to TRBD1. The junction had 9 bases not matched to a gene; V was cut back by 1 base and J by 1 base. The length of the CDR3 is 17 residues. CDR1 KGHSH and CDR2 LQKENI come from the germline V gene. The CDR3 DNA is TGTGCCAGCTCACCACAAAGAGGGGGCGAAGGTAACTATGGCTACACCTTC. This encodes CASSPQRGGEGNYGYTF.

V is TRBV27 and J is TRBJ1-5; D gene unclear. The V gene lost 3 bases and the J gene lost 4 bases, with 13 bases spanning the gap. Germline values: CDR1 MNHEY, CDR2 SMNVEV (reference sequence). The CDR3 is 15 residues long. Here the CDR3 DNA reads TGTGCCAGCAGTTTCCGGGCCTTAGGGAATCAGCCCCAGCATTTT. Translation: CASSFRALGNQPQHF.

This sequence joins TRBV7-2 and TRBJ1-1; possibly TRBD1 for D (5 bases). The CDR3 consists of 14 residues. V was shortened by 2 bases and J by 3 bases, with 10 bases between the two germline ends. In germline, CDR1 is SGHTA, CDR2 FQGNSA. The CDR3 DNA follows: TGTGCCAGCAGCTTATCGGGGCCGGACACTGAAGCTTTCTTT. It codes for CASSLSGPDTEAFF. The complete variable domain, with remaining parts taken from reference TRBV7-2 and TRBJ1-1, reads GAGVSQSPSNKVTEKGKDVELRCDPISGHTALYWYRQSLGQGLEFLIYFQGNSAPDKSGLPSDRFSAERTGGSVSTLTIQRTQQEDSAVYLCASSLSGPDTEAFFGQGTRLTVV.

V gene TRBV7-2 combines with J gene TRBJ1-3, with D possibly matching TRBD1 (6 bases). Germline CDR1 is SGHTA and CDR2 is FQGNSA. The CDR3 totals 16 residues. V lost 0 bases and J 4 bases, leaving 13 bases between the germline ends. CDR3 protein: CASSLARTAQGNTIYF. The CDR3 bases are TGTGCCAGCAGCTTAGCCCGGACAGCCCAAGGAAACACCATATATTTT.

V and J are TRBV11-3 and TRBJ1-6, with D possibly matching TRBD1 (5 bases). CDR3 length: 17 amino acids. CDR1 SGHNT and CDR2 YENEEA come from the germline V gene. V dropped 4 bases and J dropped 6 bases, with 19 bases sitting between them. The CDR3 sequence: CASSYRTSGRVNSPLHF. CDR3 bases: TGTGCCAGCAGCTATCGAACTTCGGGCAGGGTTAATTCACCCCTCCACTTT. Based on the CDR3 plus reference TRBV11-3 and TRBJ1-6, the full variable domain is EAGVVQSPRYKIIEKKQPVAFWCNPISGHNTLYWYLQNLGQGPELLIRYENEEAVDDSQLPKDRFSAERLKGVDSTLKIQPAELGDSAVYLCASSYRTSGRVNSPLHFGNGTRLTVT.